The entry below gives a single TCR beta chain sequence along with its context. After pathologic assessment, macro-dissection selected premalignant or tumor cells for extraction. Clones were sequenced by immunoSEQ multiplex PCR, and TCRdb holds only the in-frame ones, with some missing. The repertoire holds under 7,000 clones, with around 79% as singletons. CDR1 and CDR2 from the germline V gene are KGHSH and LQKENI. The ends were cut back, 5 bases at V and 0 bases at J, with 14 bases in the middle. The CDR3 length is 16 residues. This sample stems from a study of immune evolution from preneoplasia to lung adenocarcinoma.

What was sequenced was FFPE minimally invasive lung adenocarcinoma tissue. This receptor was obtained from a person aged 55-80 years with lung adenocarcinoma. The chain carries TRBV18 and TRBJ1-5; D may be TRBD1 (6 bases). CDR3 nucleotides: TGTGCCAGCTCAGACCAGGGGAGATATAGCAATCAGCCCCAGCATTTT. Protein: CASSDQGRYSNQPQHF.